This TCR beta chain came from a study of memory CD4+ T cells and cytomegalovirus serostatus. The sort gate was single viable CD3+CD4+CD8-CD45RO+ cells for memory CD4+ T cells. The table came from immunoSEQ multiplex PCR; TCRdb's copy has only in-frame clones and leaves some out. The sample records under 75,000 clones, around 80% being singletons. Per the germline V gene, CDR1 is SGHTA and CDR2 is FQGTGA. J lost 5 bases, V lost 2 bases, and 9 bases had no gene match. The CDR3 length is 16 residues. The chain has TRBV7-3 and TRBJ2-1; 7 positions match TRBD2. Sequencing used memory CD4+ T cells from blood. This sequence was found in an adult in good health and CMV-seronegative. Some clones in this sample may be carry-over from other donors' samples. DNA for the CDR3: TGTGCCAGCAGCTTAGTCTCCCAGGGAGGGAACAATGAGCAGTTCTTC. It encodes CASSLVSQGGNNEQFF.